The present entry profiles one T cell receptor (beta chain) with its context. The entry originates in a study of blood T cell repertoires in COVID-19. At the level of the study: From the United States, Italy and Spain came samples of acute and convalescent COVID-19. T cells, B-cell-depleted T cells, or PBMCs supplied cDNA or gDNA.

Profiling relied on immunoSEQ multiplex PCR, and the TCRdb table lists in-frame clones only, not all of them. This sample carries about 150,000 clones, approximately 87% of them seen once, and the ten largest clones take 1.2%. Participants had their cohort set by participant-reported clinical history. Germline CDR1 is MGHRA and CDR2 is YSYEKL. The V and J ends lost 4 bases and 12 bases respectively, with 16 bases between them. The CDR3 spans 13 residues. The sequencing input was PBMCs or T cells enriched from blood (not recorded which). The receptor was isolated from a woman in her 30s with acute COVID-19. The rearrangement joins TRBV4-1 to TRBJ2-1, with D perhaps TRBD2 (5 bases). CDR3 loop: CASSPSLTGMQFF. The CDR3 DNA reads TGCGCCAGCAGCCCATCTCTAACGGGAATGCAGTTCTTC.